This TCR beta chain was captured by sequencing in a study of cytomegalovirus exposure and HLA in healthy donors. Looking at the study overall: Ancestry clustering placed more than 65% of approximately 420 genotyped donors in the Caucasian-associated cluster.

When sampled, the donors appeared nominally healthy, though they likely had unrecorded immune exposures. The primer mix had 60 Vbeta and 13 Jbeta primers. Using immunoSEQ multiplex PCR, the repertoire was profiled, and TCRdb retains in-frame clones only, with some absent. This table holds 200,000 to 300,000 clones, around four fifths found once. Turning to this clone: Antigen unknown.

CDR1 and CDR2 from the germline V gene are MNHEY and SVGAGI. Trimming left V 4 bases short and J 0 bases short, with 13 bases between. The CDR3 runs to 16 residues. General study findings and limits: Other equally common chains were less clonally expanded than HLA-associated TCR beta chains, a later analysis showed. Evidence from a later analysis indicated that most CMV-associated TCR beta chains looked HLA-restricted.

The sequenced sample was PBMCs. This sequence originates from a woman aged 35 to 49 in good health and CMV-seropositive. This sequence joins TRBV6-5 and TRBJ2-1; tentative D call: TRBD1 (5 bases). The DNA of the CDR3 is TGTGCCAGCAGTTCTCCTCGGACACGCTCCTACAATGAGCAGTTCTTC. As protein: CASSSPRTRSYNEQFF.